The following is a T cell receptor beta chain sequence with its context. The PCR had 60 Vbeta and 13 Jbeta primers. TCRdb's copy holds only in-frame clones and misses some; the assay was immunoSEQ multiplex PCR. The sample lists approximately 150,000 clones; more than 80% were seen once. This sample was taken from a study of cytomegalovirus exposure and HLA in healthy donors. The source material was PBMCs. This TCR was sampled from a woman under 30 in good health and CMV-seropositive.

CDR3: CASSLAPRGGLWNEQFF. As DNA, the CDR3 is TGTGCCAGCAGCTTGGCTCCGCGGGGGGGCCTGTGGAATGAGCAGTTCTTC. The chain employs TRBV5-6 and TRBJ2-1, with TRBD2 matching 9 bases. The trim removed 0 bases at V and 7 bases at J, leaving 11 bases unmatched. The V gene's germline CDR1 is SGHDT and CDR2 YYEEEE. The CDR3 spans 17 residues.